This T cell receptor beta chain was profiled in a study of beta chain features in type 1 diabetes. Based on CD45RO/CCR7/CD25/CD127/CD95/CD27, CD4+ regulatory, stem cell-like memory, naive and central memory cells were sorted. The isolated RNA, all of it, was reverse transcribed, so expressed TCRB transcripts were what got sequenced. Profiling relied on immunoSEQ multiplex PCR, and the TCRdb table lists in-frame clones only, not all of them. The sample records around 200,000 clones, 10% to 15% being singletons. This clone was counted only a few times. CDR1 is GTSNPN, CDR2 SVGIG, per germline (reference sequence). CDR3 size: 13 residues. V gave up 0 bases and J gave up 6 bases, with 12 bases separating them.

The clonotype was recovered from a woman aged 18-29 years in good health. Sequenced sample: central memory CD4+ T cells from blood. The chain links TRBV30 to TRBJ2-7, with D tentatively TRBD1 (8 bases). CDR3 residues: CAWSVQGGREQYF. In DNA, the CDR3 is TGTGCCTGGAGTGTACAGGGGGGGCGCGAGCAGTACTTC.